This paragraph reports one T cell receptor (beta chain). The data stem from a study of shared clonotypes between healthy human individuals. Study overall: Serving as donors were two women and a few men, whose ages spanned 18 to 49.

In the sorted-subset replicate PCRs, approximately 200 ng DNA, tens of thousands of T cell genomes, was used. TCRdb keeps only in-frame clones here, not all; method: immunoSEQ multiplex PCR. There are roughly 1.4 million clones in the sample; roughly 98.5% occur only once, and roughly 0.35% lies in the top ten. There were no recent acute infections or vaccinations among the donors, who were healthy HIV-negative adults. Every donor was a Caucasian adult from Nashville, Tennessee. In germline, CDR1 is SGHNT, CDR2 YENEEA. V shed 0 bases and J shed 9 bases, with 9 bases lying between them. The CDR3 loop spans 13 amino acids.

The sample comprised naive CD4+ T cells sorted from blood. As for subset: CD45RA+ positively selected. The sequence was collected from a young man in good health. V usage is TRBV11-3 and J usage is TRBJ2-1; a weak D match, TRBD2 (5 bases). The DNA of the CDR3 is TGTGCCAGCAGCTTAGAGGAGCGGAGTGAGCAGTTCTTC. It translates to CASSLEERSEQFF. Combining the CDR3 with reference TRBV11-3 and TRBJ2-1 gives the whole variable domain EAGVVQSPRYKIIEKKQPVAFWCNPISGHNTLYWYLQNLGQGPELLIRYENEEAVDDSQLPKDRFSAERLKGVDSTLKIQPAELGDSAVYLCASSLEERSEQFFGPGTRLTVL.